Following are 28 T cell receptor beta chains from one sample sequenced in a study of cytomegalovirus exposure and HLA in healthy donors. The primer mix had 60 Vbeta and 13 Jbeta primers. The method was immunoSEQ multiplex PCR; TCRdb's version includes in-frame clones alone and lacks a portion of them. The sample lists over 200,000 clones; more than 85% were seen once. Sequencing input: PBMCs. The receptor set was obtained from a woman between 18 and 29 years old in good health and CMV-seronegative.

The CDR3 DNA reads TGTGCCAGCAGTCCTGAGGGCTTTCGGAATCAGCCCCAGCATTTT. The encoded protein is CASSPEGFRNQPQHF. The chain joins TRBV28 to TRBJ1-5, with no clear D. The CDR3 loop spans 15 amino acids. V was cut by 5 bases and J by 4 bases, with 15 bases left in between. Germline CDR1 is MDHEN and CDR2 is SYDVKM.

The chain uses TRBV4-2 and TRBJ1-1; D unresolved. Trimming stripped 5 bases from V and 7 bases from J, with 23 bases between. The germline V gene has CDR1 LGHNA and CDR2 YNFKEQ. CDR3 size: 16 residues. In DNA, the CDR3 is TGTGCCAGCAGCGCTTTAATCACAGATCTACGGATTGAAGCTTTCTTT. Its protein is CASSALITDLRIEAFF.

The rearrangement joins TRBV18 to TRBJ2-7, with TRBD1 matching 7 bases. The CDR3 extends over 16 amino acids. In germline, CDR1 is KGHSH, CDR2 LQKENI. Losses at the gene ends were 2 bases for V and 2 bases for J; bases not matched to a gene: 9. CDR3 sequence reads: CASSPAKGQGAYEQYF. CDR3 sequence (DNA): TGTGCCAGCTCACCAGCGAAGGGGCAGGGGGCCTACGAGCAGTACTTC.

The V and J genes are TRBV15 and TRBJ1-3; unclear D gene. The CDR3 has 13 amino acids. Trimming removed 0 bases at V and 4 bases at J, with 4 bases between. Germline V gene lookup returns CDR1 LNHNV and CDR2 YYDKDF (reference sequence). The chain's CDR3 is CATSRDRGNTIYF. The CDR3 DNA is TGTGCCACCAGCAGAGACCGGGGAAACACCATATATTTT.

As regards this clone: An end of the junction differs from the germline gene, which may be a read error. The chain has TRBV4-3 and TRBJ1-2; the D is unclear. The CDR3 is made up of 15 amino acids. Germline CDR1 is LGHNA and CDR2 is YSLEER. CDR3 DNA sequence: TGCGCCAGCAGCCCTGAACCGGTCCGGGTTTATGGCTACGCCTTC. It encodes CASSPEPVRVYGYAF.

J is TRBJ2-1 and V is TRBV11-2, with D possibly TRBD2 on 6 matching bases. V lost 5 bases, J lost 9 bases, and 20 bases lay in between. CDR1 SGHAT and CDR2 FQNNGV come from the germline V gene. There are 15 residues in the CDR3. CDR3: CASSHRPLPGVEQFF. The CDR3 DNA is TGTGCCAGCAGCCACCGACCGCTCCCGGGGGTTGAGCAGTTCTTC.

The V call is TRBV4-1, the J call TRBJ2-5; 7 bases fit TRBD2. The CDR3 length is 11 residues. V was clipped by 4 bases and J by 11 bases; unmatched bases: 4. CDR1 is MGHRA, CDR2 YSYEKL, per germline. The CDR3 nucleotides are TGCGCCAGCAGCCTGGGGGGGATTCAGTACTTC. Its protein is CASSLGGIQYF.

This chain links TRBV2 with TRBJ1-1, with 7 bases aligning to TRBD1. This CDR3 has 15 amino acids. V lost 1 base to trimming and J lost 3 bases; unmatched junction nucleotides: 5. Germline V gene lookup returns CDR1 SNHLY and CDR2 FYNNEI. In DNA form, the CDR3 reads TGTGCCAGCAGTGAAGAAGGGGGCCGGGACACTGAAGCTTTCTTT. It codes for CASSEEGGRDTEAFF.

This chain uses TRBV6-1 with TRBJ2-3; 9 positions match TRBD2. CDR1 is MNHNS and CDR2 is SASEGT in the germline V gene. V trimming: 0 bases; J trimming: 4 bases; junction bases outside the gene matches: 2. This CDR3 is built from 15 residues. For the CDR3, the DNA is TGTGCCAGCAGTGAAGCGGGCGGGGGGGCAGATACGCAGTATTTT. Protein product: CASSEAGGGADTQYF.

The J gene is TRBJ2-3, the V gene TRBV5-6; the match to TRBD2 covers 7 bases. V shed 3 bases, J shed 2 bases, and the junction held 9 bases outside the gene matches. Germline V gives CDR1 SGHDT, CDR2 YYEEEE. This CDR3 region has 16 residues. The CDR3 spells CASSSQPGLPTDTQYF. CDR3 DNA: TGTGCCAGCAGCTCCCAACCGGGACTACCCACAGATACGCAGTATTTT.

The CDR3 bases are TGTGCCTGGAGTGTACTCGGTCATGGCTACACCTTC. It is translated as CAWSVLGHGYTF. The rearrangement uses TRBV30 and TRBJ1-2; D gene unclear. Germline CDR1 reads GTSNPN; CDR2 reads SVGIG (reference sequence). V was pared by 0 bases and J by 6 bases, with 8 bases between. The CDR3 extends over 12 amino acids.

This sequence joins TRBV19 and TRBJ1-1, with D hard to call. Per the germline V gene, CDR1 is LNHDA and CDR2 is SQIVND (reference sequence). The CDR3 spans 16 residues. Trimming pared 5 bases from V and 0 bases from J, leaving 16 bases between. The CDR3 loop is CASSLRGLVMNTEAFF. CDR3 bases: TGTGCCAGTAGTTTACGAGGACTGGTAATGAACACTGAAGCTTTCTTT.

CDR3 nucleotide sequence: TGTGCCAGCAGCCCCAGGACTAGTCGGGGGTGGAATGAGCAGTTCTTC. Amino acid sequence: CASSPRTSRGWNEQFF. This chain links TRBV2 with TRBJ2-1; 7 nucleotides agree with TRBD2. Trimming took 6 bases from V and 7 from J; bases not matched to a gene: 15. The V gene's germline CDR1 is SNHLY and CDR2 FYNNEI. The CDR3 extends over 16 amino acids.

CDR3 protein: CASSPQTGATGELFF. Written as DNA, the CDR3 is TGCGCCAGCAGCCCTCAGACAGGGGCCACCGGGGAGCTGTTTTTT. The chain recombines TRBV4-3 with TRBJ2-2, with 8 bases fitting TRBD1. V was clipped by 4 bases and J by 4 bases; unmatched bases: 5. This CDR3 is 15 amino acids long. The germline V gene encodes CDR1 LGHNA and CDR2 YSLEER.

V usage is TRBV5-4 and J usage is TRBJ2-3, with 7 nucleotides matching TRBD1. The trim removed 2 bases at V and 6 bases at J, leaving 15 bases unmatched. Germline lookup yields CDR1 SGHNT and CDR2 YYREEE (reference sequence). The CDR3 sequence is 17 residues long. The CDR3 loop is CASSLLRDRNLGDTQYF. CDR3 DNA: TGTGCCAGCAGCTTACTCCGGGACAGAAATTTAGGGGATACGCAGTATTTT.

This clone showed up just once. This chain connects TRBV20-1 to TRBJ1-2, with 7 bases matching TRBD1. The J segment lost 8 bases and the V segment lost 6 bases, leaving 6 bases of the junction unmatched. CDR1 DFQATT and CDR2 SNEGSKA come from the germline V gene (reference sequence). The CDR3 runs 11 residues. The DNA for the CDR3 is TGCAGTGCAGGGGGCCAAAGGGGCTACACCTTC. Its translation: CSAGGQRGYTF.

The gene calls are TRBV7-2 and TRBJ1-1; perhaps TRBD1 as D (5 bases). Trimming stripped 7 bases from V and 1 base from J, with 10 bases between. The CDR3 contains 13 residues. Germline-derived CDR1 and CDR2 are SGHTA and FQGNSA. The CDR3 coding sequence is TGTGCCAGCAAGGTCGGGGGGAACACTGAAGCTTTCTTT. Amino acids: CASKVGGNTEAFF.

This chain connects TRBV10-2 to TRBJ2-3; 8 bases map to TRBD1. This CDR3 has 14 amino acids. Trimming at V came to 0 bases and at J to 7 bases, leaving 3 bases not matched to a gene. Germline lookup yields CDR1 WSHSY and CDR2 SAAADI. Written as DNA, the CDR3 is TGCGCCAGCAGTGAGTCCTCAGGGGGCCATACGCAGTATTTT. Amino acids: CASSESSGGHTQYF.

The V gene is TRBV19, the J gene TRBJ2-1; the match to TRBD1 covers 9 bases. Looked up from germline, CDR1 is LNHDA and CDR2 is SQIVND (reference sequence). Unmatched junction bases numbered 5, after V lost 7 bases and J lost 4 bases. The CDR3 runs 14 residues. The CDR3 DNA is TGTGCCAGTACCCCGGGACAGGGTTACAATGAGCAGTTCTTC. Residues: CASTPGQGYNEQFF. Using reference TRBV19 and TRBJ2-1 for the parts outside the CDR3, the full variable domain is DGGITQSPKYLFRKEGQNVTLSCEQNLNHDAMYWYRQDPGQGLRLIYYSQIVNDFQKGDIAEGYSVSREKKESFPLTVTSAQKNPTAFYLCASTPGQGYNEQFFGPGTRLTVL.

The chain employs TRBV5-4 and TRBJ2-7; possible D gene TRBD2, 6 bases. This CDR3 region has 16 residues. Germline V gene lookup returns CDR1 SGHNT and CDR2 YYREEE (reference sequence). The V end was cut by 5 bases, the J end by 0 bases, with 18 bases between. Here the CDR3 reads CASSAVYRGSSYEQYF. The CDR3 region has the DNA TGTGCCAGCAGTGCGGTATATCGGGGGAGCTCCTACGAGCAGTACTTC.

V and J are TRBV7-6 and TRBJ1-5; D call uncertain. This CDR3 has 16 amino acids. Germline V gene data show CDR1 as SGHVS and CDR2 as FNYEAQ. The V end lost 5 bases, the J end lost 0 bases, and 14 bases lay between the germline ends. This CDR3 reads CASSPTGGLSNQPQHF. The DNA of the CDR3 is TGTGCCAGCAGCCCAACCGGCGGCCTTAGCAATCAGCCCCAGCATTTT.

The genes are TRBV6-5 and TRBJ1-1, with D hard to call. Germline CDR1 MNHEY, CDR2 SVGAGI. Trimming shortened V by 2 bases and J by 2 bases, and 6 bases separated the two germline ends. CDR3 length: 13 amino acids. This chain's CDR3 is CASSYGRNTEAFF. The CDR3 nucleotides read TGTGCCAGCAGTTACGGGCGCAACACTGAAGCTTTCTTT.

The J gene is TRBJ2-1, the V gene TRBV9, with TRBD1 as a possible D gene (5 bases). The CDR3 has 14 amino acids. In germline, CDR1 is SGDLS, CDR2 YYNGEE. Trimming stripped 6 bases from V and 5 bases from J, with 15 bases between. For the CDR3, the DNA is TGTGCCAGCACTCCATGGGGCGAGAACAATGAGCAGTTCTTC. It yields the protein CASTPWGENNEQFF.

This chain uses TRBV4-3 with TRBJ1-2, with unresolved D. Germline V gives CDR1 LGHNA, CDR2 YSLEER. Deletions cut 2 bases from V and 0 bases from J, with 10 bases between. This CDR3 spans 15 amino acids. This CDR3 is CASSQQRTTNYGYTF. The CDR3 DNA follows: TGCGCCAGCAGCCAACAACGGACTACTAACTATGGCTACACCTTC.

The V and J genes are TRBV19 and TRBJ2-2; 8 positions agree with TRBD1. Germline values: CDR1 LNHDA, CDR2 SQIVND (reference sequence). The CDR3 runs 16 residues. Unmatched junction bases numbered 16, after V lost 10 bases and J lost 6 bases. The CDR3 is CATRASGQVTAGELFF. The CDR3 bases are TGTGCCACCAGGGCTTCGGGACAGGTGACCGCCGGGGAGCTGTTTTTT. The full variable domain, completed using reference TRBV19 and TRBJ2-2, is DGGITQSPKYLFRKEGQNVTLSCEQNLNHDAMYWYRQDPGQGLRLIYYSQIVNDFQKGDIAEGYSVSREKKESFPLTVTSAQKNPTAFYLCATRASGQVTAGELFFGEGSRLTVL.

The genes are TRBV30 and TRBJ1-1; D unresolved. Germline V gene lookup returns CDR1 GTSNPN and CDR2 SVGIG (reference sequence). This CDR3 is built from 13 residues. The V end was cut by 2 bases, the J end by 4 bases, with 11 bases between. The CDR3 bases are TGTGCCTGGAGTTCGAACAGTGGCACTGAAGCTTTCTTT. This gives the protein CAWSSNSGTEAFF.

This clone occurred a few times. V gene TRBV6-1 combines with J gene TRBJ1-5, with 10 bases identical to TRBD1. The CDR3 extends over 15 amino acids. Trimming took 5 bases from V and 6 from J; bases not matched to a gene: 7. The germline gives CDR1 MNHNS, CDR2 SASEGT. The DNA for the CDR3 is TGTGCCAGCAGTCAGACAGGGGGCGTGGGTCAGCCCCAGCATTTT. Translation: CASSQTGGVGQPQHF.

CDR3 in amino acids: CAWSVIRTSGISYEQYF. CDR3 in DNA: TGTGCCTGGAGTGTGATACGGACTAGCGGGATCTCCTACGAGCAGTACTTC. V usage is TRBV30 and J usage is TRBJ2-7; the match to TRBD2 covers 12 bases. The V and J ends lost 0 bases and 0 bases, in that order; junction bases with no gene match: 6. Per germline, CDR1 GTSNPN and CDR2 SVGIG (reference sequence). CDR3 length equals 17 residues.